The entry that follows covers one T cell receptor (beta chain) sequence. Per the study methods: Scientists estimated how many nucleated cells there were by amplifying reference gene primers. TCRdb's table, derived via immunoSEQ multiplex PCR, lists solely in-frame clones and lacks some. That table gives V, J and clone size, and the DNA gave D and trimming. The sample lists 140,000 to 150,000 clones; around three quarters were seen once. The CDR3 extends over 14 amino acids. The germline V gene has CDR1 LNHDA and CDR2 SQIVND (reference sequence). The J segment lost 3 bases and the V segment lost 4 bases, leaving 0 bases of the junction unmatched. The data are from a study of blood T cell repertoires in COVID-19. Study as a whole: COVID-19 samples from acute and convalescent phases originated in the United States, Italy and Spain. The analysed material was cDNA or gDNA that came from T cells, B-cell-depleted T cells, or PBMCs.

This chain joins TRBV19 and TRBJ2-2; 9 bases fit TRBD1. The sequenced material came from peripheral blood. The receptor was derived from a man between 45 and 60 years old with acute or convalescent COVID-19. CDR3 coding DNA: TGTGCCAGTAGTAGGGACAGGGACACCGGGGAGCTGTTTTTT. This translates into CASSRDRDTGELFF.